The 20 T cell receptor beta chains below all came from one sample that was sequenced in a study of blood T cell repertoires in COVID-19. Here immunoSEQ multiplex PCR was the method, and the copy in TCRdb shows in-frame clones only, minus some. This sample yields around 700,000 clones, of which around 90% are seen a single time; roughly 0.25% belongs to the top ten. The sample consisted of peripheral blood. The receptors stem from a woman under 30 with acute or convalescent COVID-19.

The chain is built from TRBV6-5 and TRBJ1-1; tentative D call: TRBD1 (6 bases). V lost 4 bases and J 1 base, leaving 16 bases between the germline ends. CDR1 is MNHEY, CDR2 SVGAGI, per germline. The CDR3 has 16 residues. CDR3 DNA: TGTGCCAGCAGTTTTTCTCTCAGGGGTGGGAACACTGAAGCTTTCTTT. As protein: CASSFSLRGGNTEAFF.

The chain uses TRBV18 and TRBJ1-3; 8 bases match TRBD1. This CDR3 comprises 16 residues. In germline, CDR1 is KGHSH, CDR2 LQKENI. Trimming at V came to 4 bases and at J to 4 bases, leaving 9 bases not matched to a gene. CDR3 DNA sequence: TGTGCCAGCTCACGAGGACAGGGATTGAACGGAAACACCATATATTTT. It translates to CASSRGQGLNGNTIYF.

The chain links TRBV6-5 to TRBJ1-5; 8 bases align to TRBD1. The V segment lost 6 bases and the J segment 8 bases; nucleotides outside the gene matches: 6. This CDR3 region has 13 residues. Germline V gene data show CDR1 as MNHEY and CDR2 as SVGAGI. The chain's CDR3 is CASRNRGNEPQHF. As DNA, the CDR3 is TGTGCCAGCAGAAACAGGGGGAATGAGCCCCAGCATTTT.

This clone was seen a few times. This sequence joins TRBV30 and TRBJ1-2; 7 nucleotides line up with TRBD1. The length of the CDR3 is 13 residues. Germline trimming cut 3 bases from V and 6 bases from J; bases unmatched to any gene: 7. The germline gives CDR1 GTSNPN, CDR2 SVGIG (reference sequence). The CDR3 loop reads CAWSPTGWNGYTF. CDR3 nucleotides: TGTGCCTGGAGCCCGACAGGGTGGAATGGCTACACCTTC. The complete variable domain, with remaining parts taken from reference TRBV30 and TRBJ1-2, reads SQTIHQWPATLVQPVGSPLSLECTVEGTSNPNLYWYRQAAGRGLQLLFYSVGIGQISSEVPQNLSASRPQDRQFILSSKKLLLSDSGFYLCAWSPTGWNGYTFGSGTRLTVV.

This clone showed up just once. The V call is TRBV21-1, the J call TRBJ1-5. TRBV21-1 is shown as a pseudogene. CDR3 size: 15 residues. CDR3 sequence reads: CASSFCWSRNQPQHF. The CDR3 DNA is TGTGCCAGCAGTTTCTGTTGGAGCCGCAATCAGCCCCAGCATTTT.

The chain links TRBV30 to TRBJ2-7; TRBD1 might be the D (5 bases). V dropped 2 bases and J dropped 2 bases, with 16 bases sitting between them. The CDR3 sequence is 15 residues long. Germline V lookup: CDR1 GTSNPN, CDR2 SVGIG (reference sequence). CDR3 loop: CAWSQAQVVTYEQYF. The CDR3 DNA sequence: TGTGCCTGGAGTCAGGCACAGGTCGTCACCTACGAGCAGTACTTC.

The rearrangement joins TRBV10-3 to TRBJ1-1; D possibly corresponds to TRBD1 (5 bases). This CDR3 is 13 amino acids long. Germline V lookup: CDR1 ENHRY, CDR2 SYGVKD. Trimming took off 10 bases at V and 7 bases at J, with 19 bases between the two ends. CDR3 coding DNA: TGTGCCACCTGGGGCCCTTTGCAAGTTGAAGCTTTCTTT. It translates to CATWGPLQVEAFF.

The CDR3 reads CATTAGNTEAFF. The CDR3 coding sequence is TGTGCCACTACTGCGGGGAACACTGAAGCTTTCTTT. The chain couples TRBV28 to TRBJ1-1; unclear D gene. CDR3 size: 12 residues. The V end lost 10 bases, the J end lost 1 base, and 10 bases lay between the germline ends. Germline V gene data show CDR1 as MDHEN and CDR2 as SYDVKM.

With regard to this clone: A read error may produce the germline difference seen at one junction end. The V gene is TRBV5-1, the J gene TRBJ2-1; 11 bases fit TRBD2. CDR1 SGHRS and CDR2 YFSETQ come from the germline V gene. This CDR3 contains 14 residues. CDR3 sequence (DNA): TGCGCCAGCAGCCACGATACCGAGGGACTAGCGGTGCTCTTC. This encodes CASSHDTEGLAVLF.

This clone was seen many times. The chain is built from TRBV7-6 and TRBJ1-1; 7 nucleotides agree with TRBD1. Germline CDR1 SGHVS, CDR2 FNYEAQ. This CDR3 has 12 residues. The ends lost 10 bases at V and 7 bases at J; junction bases unmatched: 9. The CDR3 DNA sequence: TGTGCCACCCAGGGGGGACGGGGTGAAGCTTTCTTT. Residues: CATQGGRGEAFF.

Only one count was recorded for this clone. The chain joins TRBV6-1 to TRBJ1-3; D is unclear. The CDR3 covers 15 residues. V was clipped by 3 bases and J by 0 bases, with 9 bases between them. CDR1 and CDR2 from the germline V gene are MNHNS and SASEGT. The CDR3 coding sequence is TGTGCCAGCAGTGAGGAGGTCCCCTCTGGAAACACCATATATTTT. Encoded protein: CASSEEVPSGNTIYF.

The gene calls are TRBV6-5 and TRBJ1-4, with a possible D match to TRBD1 (6 bases). V was trimmed by 2 bases and J by 6 bases, leaving 13 bases between them. The germline CDR1 and CDR2 sequences are MNHEY and SVGAGI. This CDR3 comprises 15 residues. In nucleotides, the CDR3 is TGTGCCAGCAGTTACACCACAGGGATACATGAAAAACTGTTTTTT. Residues: CASSYTTGIHEKLFF.

The chain is built from TRBV6-5 and TRBJ1-1, with D possibly being TRBD1 (6 bases). Germline values: CDR1 MNHEY, CDR2 SVGAGI. The length of the CDR3 is 15 residues. The V gene lost 6 bases and the J gene lost 4 bases, with 18 bases spanning the gap. CDR3 sequence: CASSPNKGEGTEAFF. DNA for the CDR3: TGTGCCAGCAGCCCAAATAAGGGGGAGGGCACTGAAGCTTTCTTT.

This chain connects TRBV4-1 to TRBJ1-1; a weak D match, TRBD1 (6 bases). V lost 1 base and J 3 bases, leaving 9 bases between the germline ends. Germline lookup yields CDR1 MGHRA and CDR2 YSYEKL. The length of the CDR3 is 14 residues. The DNA for the CDR3 is TGCGCCAGCAGCCAAGGACAGGCGGACACTGAAGCTTTCTTT. It encodes CASSQGQADTEAFF.

The chain combines TRBV11-2 with TRBJ2-7; D possibly corresponds to TRBD2 (6 bases). Trimming cost V 4 bases and J 3 bases, with 13 bases left between them. CDR1 is SGHAT, CDR2 FQNNGV, per germline. The CDR3 is made up of 14 amino acids. The CDR3 DNA is TGTGCCAGCAGCTCGATGGGGGGTAGCTACGAGCAGTACTTC. The encoded protein is CASSSMGGSYEQYF.

J is TRBJ1-1 and V is TRBV19, with 9 bases that match TRBD1. Unmatched junction bases numbered 6, after V lost 4 bases and J lost 3 bases. Per the germline V gene, CDR1 is LNHDA and CDR2 is SQIVND (reference sequence). CDR3 size: 15 residues. The CDR3 spells CASSNSRTGDTEAFF. In nucleotides, the CDR3 is TGTGCCAGTAGTAACTCCCGGACAGGGGACACTGAAGCTTTCTTT.

The V and J genes are TRBV19 and TRBJ1-1; D unresolved. There are 16 residues in the CDR3. The V end lost 5 bases, the J end lost 4 bases, and 20 bases lay between the germline ends. The V gene's germline CDR1 is LNHDA and CDR2 SQIVND (reference sequence). CDR3 in amino acids: CASSSEGIGTATEAFF. For the CDR3, the DNA is TGTGCCAGTAGTTCCGAGGGAATCGGCACTGCCACTGAAGCTTTCTTT.

The rearrangement uses TRBV12-5 and TRBJ1-1; D is possibly TRBD1 (5 bases). Germline V gives CDR1 LGHNT, CDR2 FRNRAP. CDR3 size: 18 residues. V shed 2 bases and J shed 1 base, with 20 bases lying between them. The CDR3 DNA reads as TGTGCTAGTGGTTTGAATCCCCGGCCTTCGGGGGGGAACACTGAAGCTTTCTTT. It specifies CASGLNPRPSGGNTEAFF. Combining the CDR3 with reference TRBV12-5 and TRBJ1-1 gives the whole variable domain DARVTQTPRHKVTEMGQEVTMRCQPILGHNTVFWYRQTMMQGLELLAYFRNRAPLDDSGMPKDRFSAEMPDATLATLKIQPSEPRDSAVYFCASGLNPRPSGGNTEAFFGQGTRLTVV.

This chain connects TRBV6-2 or TRBV6-3 to TRBJ2-1; perhaps TRBD2 as D (7 bases). The CDR3 covers 17 residues. Between the trimmed V and J ends, which lost 2 bases and 7 bases, there was a span of 21 bases. Germline CDR1 and CDR2: MNHEY and SVGEGT. CDR3 region: CASSYGRRGGLANEQFF. The DNA for the CDR3 is TGTGCCAGCAGTTACGGGAGGAGGGGGGGGCTAGCGAATGAGCAGTTCTTC.

The chain links TRBV21-1 to TRBJ1-2; the DNA was not compared with TRBD1, the D call given in the table. TRBV21-1 is shown as a pseudogene. This CDR3 is 16 amino acids long. CDR3 nucleotide sequence: TGTGCCAGCAGCAAAGCGCGGGACAGCAAACTCTATGGCTACACCTTC. Its translation is CASSKARDSKLYGYTF.